A selection of T cell receptor beta chains follows, all from one sample in a study of blood T cell repertoires in COVID-19. Using immunoSEQ multiplex PCR, the repertoire was profiled, and TCRdb retains in-frame clones only, with some absent. The table shows around 67,000 clones, with roughly 82% occurring only once. Sequencing input: peripheral blood. These receptors were taken from a man older than 75 with active COVID-19. Each CDR3 is given with its conserved first and last residue. Each record gives: clone size, V gene, J gene, D gene, CDR3 DNA, CDR3 protein. D genes are given only for firm matches. Size values are once, few and many counts, or a class for expanded clones, and some rows have none.

size: NA; V: TRBV5-1; J: TRBJ2-7; D: TRBD1; DNA: TGCGCCAGCAGCCACGGACAGGGGCCCCTGAAGGAGCAGTACTTC; CDR3: CASSHGQGPLKEQYF
size: NA; V: TRBV28; J: TRBJ2-3; D: TRBD2; DNA: TGTGCCAGCAGTTCCACTGGTTCGGCGGGAGGGCCGTGGGATACGCAGTATTTT; CDR3: CASSSTGSAGGPWDTQYF
size: NA; V: TRBV6-6; J: TRBJ2-2; D: NA; DNA: TGTGCCAGCAGTCCATTGGGCGGGGTTAGCGCGAACACCGGGGAGCTGTTTTTT; CDR3: CASSPLGGVSANTGELFF
size: NA; V: TRBV14; J: TRBJ2-7; D: NA; DNA: TGTGCCAGCAGCCCGAGGAGAACACTCGGAGACGAGCAGTACTTC; CDR3: CASSPRRTLGDEQYF
size: NA; V: TRBV7-9; J: TRBJ2-7; D: NA; DNA: TGTGCCAGCAGCTTAGTGGCAGACTACTACGAGCAGTACTTC; CDR3: CASSLVADYYEQYF
size: NA; V: TRBV3-1/TRBV3-2; J: TRBJ2-7; D: NA; DNA: TGTGCCAGCAGCCCAGGCTACTACGAGCAGTACTTC; CDR3: CASSPGYYEQYF
size: NA; V: TRBV18; J: TRBJ2-3; D: TRBD1; DNA: TGTGCCAGCTCACCGGACAGGTCGGATCTGTATTTT; CDR3: CASSPDRSDLYF
size: NA; V: TRBV6-5; J: TRBJ1-2; D: NA; DNA: TGTGCCAGCAGCCCCACAGAAGACTATGGCTACACCTTC; CDR3: CASSPTEDYGYTF
size: NA; V: TRBV19; J: TRBJ1-5; D: TRBD1; DNA: TGTGCCAGTAGTTTCAGGGGGTCCCAGCCCCAGCATTTT; CDR3: CASSFRGSQPQHF
size: NA; V: TRBV3-1/TRBV3-2; J: TRBJ1-2; D: NA; DNA: TGTGCCAGCAACCCAACAGTAGGCGTGACGCATGGCTACACCTTC; CDR3: CASNPTVGVTHGYTF
size: NA; V: TRBV25-1; J: TRBJ1-6; D: TRBD1; DNA: TGTGCCAGCACCCACGGGACAGGATATAATTCACCCCTCCACTTT; CDR3: CASTHGTGYNSPLHF
size: once; V: TRBV6-5; J: TRBJ1-3; D: NA; DNA: TGTGTCTCCCGGAGGGACGTCTCTGGAAACACCATATATTTT; CDR3: CVSRRDVSGNTIYF
size: once; V: TRBV27; J: TRBJ2-1; D: TRBD2; DNA: TGTGCCAGCAGTCCATCCCTCGGAGCGGGAGGTTTCAATGAGCAGTTCTTC; CDR3: CASSPSLGAGGFNEQFF
size: NA; V: TRBV7-6; J: TRBJ2-1; D: TRBD2; DNA: TGTGCCAGCAGCAATAGCGGGACTAGCGGGAAGAGTGAGCAGTTCTTC; CDR3: CASSNSGTSGKSEQFF
size: NA; V: TRBV6-4; J: TRBJ2-6; D: TRBD2; DNA: TGTGCCAGCAGTGTAGCGGGGCCCTCTGGGGCCAACGTCCTGACTTTC; CDR3: CASSVAGPSGANVLTF
size: NA; V: TRBV14; J: TRBJ2-5; D: TRBD2; DNA: TGTGCCAGCAGCCAAGATCGGACTAGAGTTGAGACCCAGTACTTC; CDR3: CASSQDRTRVETQYF
size: NA; V: TRBV6-5; J: TRBJ2-7; D: TRBD2; DNA: TGTGCCAGCACCCGGGAGGCCAGGGAGATCTACGAGCAGTACTTC; CDR3: CASTREAREIYEQYF
size: NA; V: TRBV6-2/TRBV6-3; J: TRBJ1-5; D: TRBD1; DNA: TGTGCCAGCAGCCGACAGGGGATTGACAATCAGCCCCAGCATTTT; CDR3: CASSRQGIDNQPQHF
size: NA; V: TRBV5-8; J: TRBJ2-1; D: TRBD2; DNA: TGTGCCAGCAGCTCCTATAGCGGGAGGGGGAATGAGCAGTTCTTC; CDR3: CASSSYSGRGNEQFF
size: few; V: TRBV7-6; J: TRBJ2-1; D: NA; DNA: TGTGCCAGCAGCTTGGTGCCTTCTGCGGGGATTCACAATGAGCAGTTCTTC; CDR3: CASSLVPSAGIHNEQFF
size: NA; V: TRBV19; J: TRBJ1-1; D: NA; DNA: TGTGCCAGTAGTACCTCGGGAGGGAGGAACACTGAAGCTTTCTTT; CDR3: CASSTSGGRNTEAFF
size: NA; V: TRBV6-6; J: TRBJ2-3; D: TRBD2; DNA: TGTGCCAGCAGTCCTCTGCGGGGGGGGAGATTTATTGGATCCCCAGATACGCAGTATTTT; CDR3: CASSPLRGGRFIGSPDTQYF
size: NA; V: TRBV9; J: TRBJ2-7; D: TRBD2; DNA: TGTGCCAGCAGCGCTCAGGGGACTAGCGGGAGGTACGAGCAGTACTTC; CDR3: CASSAQGTSGRYEQYF
size: NA; V: TRBV4-2; J: TRBJ1-1; D: NA; DNA: TGTGCCAGCAGCCAAGCCACGGGGGGCGCTTTCTTT; CDR3: CASSQATGGAFF
size: NA; V: TRBV19; J: TRBJ1-5; D: NA; DNA: TGTGCCAGTAGTATAATTCCAGGGAATCAGCCCCAGCATTTT; CDR3: CASSIIPGNQPQHF
size: NA; V: TRBV7-9; J: TRBJ2-2; D: NA; DNA: TGTGCCAGCAGCTTTTGGGAGCCGAACACCGGGGAGCTGTTTTTT; CDR3: CASSFWEPNTGELFF
size: NA; V: TRBV18; J: TRBJ1-5; D: NA; DNA: TGTGCCAGCTCACCCTCAGGGGATAATCAGCCCCAGCATTTT; CDR3: CASSPSGDNQPQHF
size: NA; V: TRBV29-1; J: TRBJ1-1; D: NA; DNA: TGCAGAATAACAAGGGTCTCAGGGGACACTGAAGCTTTCTTT; CDR3: CRITRVSGDTEAFF
size: NA; V: TRBV5-1; J: TRBJ2-1; D: NA; DNA: TGCGCCAGCACCCCTAGCTCTTCCTACAATGAGCAGTTCTTC; CDR3: CASTPSSSYNEQFF
size: NA; V: TRBV3-1/TRBV3-2; J: TRBJ2-3; D: NA; DNA: TGTGCCAGCAGCCAAGACAGGGCCCCTGGAACAGATACGCAGTATTTT; CDR3: CASSQDRAPGTDTQYF
size: NA; V: TRBV4-1; J: TRBJ2-1; D: NA; DNA: TGCGCCAGCAGCCAAGAGGGCAGCTCCTACAATGAGCAGTTCTTC; CDR3: CASSQEGSSYNEQFF
size: NA; V: TRBV6-5; J: TRBJ2-5; D: NA; DNA: TGTGCCAGCAGTTACTCAGCGACCATGGAGACCCAGTACTTC; CDR3: CASSYSATMETQYF
size: NA; V: TRBV19; J: TRBJ2-1; D: NA; DNA: TGTGCCAGTAGTCCCGGACATATTTTTAGTTACAATGAGCAGTTCTTC; CDR3: CASSPGHIFSYNEQFF
size: NA; V: TRBV4-2; J: TRBJ2-7; D: NA; DNA: TGTGCCAGCAGCCTCTCACAGAACGAGCAGTACTTC; CDR3: CASSLSQNEQYF
size: NA; V: TRBV7-2; J: TRBJ2-3; D: NA; DNA: TGTGCCAGCAGCTTTCCCGGTGTGGGAGGCACGCAGTATTTT; CDR3: CASSFPGVGGTQYF
size: NA; V: TRBV6-2/TRBV6-3; J: TRBJ2-7; D: NA; DNA: TGTGCCAGCAGCCCTAACGCAGGCGAGCAGTACTTC; CDR3: CASSPNAGEQYF
size: NA; V: TRBV11-2; J: TRBJ2-1; D: NA; DNA: TGTGCCAGCAGCTTAGATATGCGGGATGAGCAGTTCTTC; CDR3: CASSLDMRDEQFF
size: NA; V: TRBV15; J: TRBJ2-1; D: TRBD2; DNA: TGTGCCACCAAAGCGGGACCGGTCGGTAATGAGCAGTTCTTC; CDR3: CATKAGPVGNEQFF
size: few; V: TRBV7-9; J: TRBJ1-6; D: NA; DNA: TGTGCCAGCAGCTCGGGGGAATCACCCCTCCACTTT; CDR3: CASSSGESPLHF
size: NA; V: TRBV9; J: TRBJ2-1; D: TRBD2; DNA: TGTGCCAGCAGCGTAGGGACCCCGGGACTAGCGGGAGGGTTACGGGCCTACAATGAGCAGTTCTTC; CDR3: CASSVGTPGLAGGLRAYNEQFF
size: NA; V: TRBV29-1; J: TRBJ2-3; D: TRBD1; DNA: TGCAGCGTTGACAGGGGGCAGGCTGCTAGCACAGATACGCAGTATTTT; CDR3: CSVDRGQAASTDTQYF
size: once; V: TRBV18; J: TRBJ2-5; D: TRBD2; DNA: TGTGCCAGCTCAAGACTAGCGGCCGGGGACGAGACCCAGTACTTC; CDR3: CASSRLAAGDETQYF
size: NA; V: TRBV19; J: TRBJ2-7; D: TRBD2; DNA: TGTGCCAGTAGTACCAATAGCGGGAGGCCCCCCTACGAGCAGTACTTC; CDR3: CASSTNSGRPPYEQYF
size: NA; V: TRBV11-2; J: TRBJ1-1; D: TRBD1; DNA: TGTGCCAGCAGCGCCACCGGGACAGTGAACACTGAAGCTTTCTTT; CDR3: CASSATGTVNTEAFF
size: once; V: TRBV10-3; J: TRBJ2-1; D: NA; DNA: TGTGCCATCAGTGGGATTATGGGCAGGGCAGTGCCCAATGAGCAGTTCTTC; CDR3: CAISGIMGRAVPNEQFF
size: NA; V: TRBV9; J: TRBJ1-3; D: TRBD1; DNA: TGTGCCAGCAGCGTGGGACAGGGGGCAAGAAACACCATATATTTT; CDR3: CASSVGQGARNTIYF
size: many; V: TRBV27; J: TRBJ2-1; D: NA; DNA: TGTGCCAGCAGTTTAAGGGGCAGCTCCTACAATGAGCAGTTCTTC; CDR3: CASSLRGSSYNEQFF
size: once; V: TRBV9; J: TRBJ2-5; D: TRBD1; DNA: TGTGCCAGCAGCAAGGGGGCTAGCTCCACAGAGACCCAGTACTTC; CDR3: CASSKGASSTETQYF
size: NA; V: TRBV4-3; J: TRBJ1-2; D: NA; DNA: TGCGCCAGCAGCCAAACGACAGACTATGGCTACACCTTC; CDR3: CASSQTTDYGYTF
size: NA; V: TRBV4-3; J: TRBJ2-1; D: TRBD2; DNA: TGCGCCAGCAGCCAAGATCCCGATAGCGGGGTCCGTCAATTCTTC; CDR3: CASSQDPDSGVRQFF
size: NA; V: TRBV30; J: TRBJ2-7; D: TRBD1; DNA: TGTGCCTGGGCACCCTTAGACAGGGGTTGGTTCGAGCAGTACTTC; CDR3: CAWAPLDRGWFEQYF
size: few; V: TRBV4-2; J: TRBJ1-5; D: TRBD1; DNA: TGTGCCAGCAGCCAGGAGGGGACAGCAACATATCAGCCCCAGCATTTT; CDR3: CASSQEGTATYQPQHF
size: NA; V: TRBV7-6; J: TRBJ2-1; D: NA; DNA: TGTGCCAGCAGCTTAGCGGATCCGGGAGCCCACTACAATGAGCAGTTCTTC; CDR3: CASSLADPGAHYNEQFF
size: NA; V: TRBV11-2; J: TRBJ1-1; D: TRBD1; DNA: TGTGCCAGCAGCTTCAGTCAGGGGGCCGCCATGAACACTGAAGCTTTCTTT; CDR3: CASSFSQGAAMNTEAFF